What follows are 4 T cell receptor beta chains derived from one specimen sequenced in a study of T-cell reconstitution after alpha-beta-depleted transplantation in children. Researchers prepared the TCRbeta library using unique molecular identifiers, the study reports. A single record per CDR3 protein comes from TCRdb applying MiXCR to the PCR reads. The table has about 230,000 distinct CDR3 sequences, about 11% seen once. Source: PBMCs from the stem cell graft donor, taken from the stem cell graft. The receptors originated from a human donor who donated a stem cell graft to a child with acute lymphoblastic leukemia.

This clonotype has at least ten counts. CDR3 nucleotide sequence: TGTGCCAGCAGTGAGGACAGAACGGGAGGAATAAGTCTCTACGAGCAGTACTTC. It yields the protein CASSEDRTGGISLYEQYF. The rearrangement links TRBV6-1 to TRBJ2-7, with a possible D match to TRBD2 (7 bases). In germline, CDR1 is MNHNS, CDR2 SASEGT. The CDR3 sequence is 18 residues long. V lost 3 bases and J lost 3, with 24 bases in between.

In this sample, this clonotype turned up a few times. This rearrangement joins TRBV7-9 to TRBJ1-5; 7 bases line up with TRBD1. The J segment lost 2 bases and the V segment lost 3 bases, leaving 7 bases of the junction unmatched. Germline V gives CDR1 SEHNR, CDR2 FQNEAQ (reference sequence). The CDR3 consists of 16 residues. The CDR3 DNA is TGTGCCAGCAGCTTCACAGGGGAAGGCGGCAATCAGCCCCAGCATTTT. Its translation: CASSFTGEGGNQPQHF.

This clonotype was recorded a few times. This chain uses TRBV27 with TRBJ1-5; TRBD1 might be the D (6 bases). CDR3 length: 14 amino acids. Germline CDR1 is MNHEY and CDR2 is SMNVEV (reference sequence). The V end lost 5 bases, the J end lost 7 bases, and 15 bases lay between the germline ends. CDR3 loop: CASSQGWTDQPQHF. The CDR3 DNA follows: TGTGCCAGCAGTCAGGGGTGGACGGACCAGCCCCAGCATTTT.

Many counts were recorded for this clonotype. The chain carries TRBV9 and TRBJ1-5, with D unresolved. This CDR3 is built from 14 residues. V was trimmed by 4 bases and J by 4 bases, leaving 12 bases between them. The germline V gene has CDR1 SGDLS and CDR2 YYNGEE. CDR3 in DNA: TGTGCCAGCAGCCCCCGGGTCGATAATCAGCCCCAGCATTTT. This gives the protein CASSPRVDNQPQHF.